This T cell receptor (beta chain) was identified during a study of radiotherapy plus CTLA-4 blockade in lung cancer. Study summary: Of the patients, about 20% showed objective responses and approximately 34% attained disease control.

Libraries were prepared by immunoSEQ multiplex PCR; TCRdb keeps only in-frame clonotypes and omits some of them. The sample shows about 68,000 clones, roughly 85% of them seen only once. V lost 3 bases, J lost 7 bases, and 19 bases stayed unmatched. Per the germline V gene, CDR1 is GTSNPN and CDR2 is SVGIG (reference sequence). The CDR3 spans 18 residues. This clonotype was sampled from a human donor with non-small cell lung cancer who had a complete response to radiotherapy plus ipilimumab. The sequenced sample was peripheral blood, obtained from a patient treated with radiotherapy plus ipilimumab. The rearrangement joins TRBV30 to TRBJ2-4, with TRBD2 matching 9 bases. CDR3 in amino acids: CAWRGGSGRGKAGNIQYF. As DNA, the CDR3 is TGTGCCTGGAGGGGGGGTAGCGGGAGAGGAAAAGCAGGGAACATTCAGTACTTC.